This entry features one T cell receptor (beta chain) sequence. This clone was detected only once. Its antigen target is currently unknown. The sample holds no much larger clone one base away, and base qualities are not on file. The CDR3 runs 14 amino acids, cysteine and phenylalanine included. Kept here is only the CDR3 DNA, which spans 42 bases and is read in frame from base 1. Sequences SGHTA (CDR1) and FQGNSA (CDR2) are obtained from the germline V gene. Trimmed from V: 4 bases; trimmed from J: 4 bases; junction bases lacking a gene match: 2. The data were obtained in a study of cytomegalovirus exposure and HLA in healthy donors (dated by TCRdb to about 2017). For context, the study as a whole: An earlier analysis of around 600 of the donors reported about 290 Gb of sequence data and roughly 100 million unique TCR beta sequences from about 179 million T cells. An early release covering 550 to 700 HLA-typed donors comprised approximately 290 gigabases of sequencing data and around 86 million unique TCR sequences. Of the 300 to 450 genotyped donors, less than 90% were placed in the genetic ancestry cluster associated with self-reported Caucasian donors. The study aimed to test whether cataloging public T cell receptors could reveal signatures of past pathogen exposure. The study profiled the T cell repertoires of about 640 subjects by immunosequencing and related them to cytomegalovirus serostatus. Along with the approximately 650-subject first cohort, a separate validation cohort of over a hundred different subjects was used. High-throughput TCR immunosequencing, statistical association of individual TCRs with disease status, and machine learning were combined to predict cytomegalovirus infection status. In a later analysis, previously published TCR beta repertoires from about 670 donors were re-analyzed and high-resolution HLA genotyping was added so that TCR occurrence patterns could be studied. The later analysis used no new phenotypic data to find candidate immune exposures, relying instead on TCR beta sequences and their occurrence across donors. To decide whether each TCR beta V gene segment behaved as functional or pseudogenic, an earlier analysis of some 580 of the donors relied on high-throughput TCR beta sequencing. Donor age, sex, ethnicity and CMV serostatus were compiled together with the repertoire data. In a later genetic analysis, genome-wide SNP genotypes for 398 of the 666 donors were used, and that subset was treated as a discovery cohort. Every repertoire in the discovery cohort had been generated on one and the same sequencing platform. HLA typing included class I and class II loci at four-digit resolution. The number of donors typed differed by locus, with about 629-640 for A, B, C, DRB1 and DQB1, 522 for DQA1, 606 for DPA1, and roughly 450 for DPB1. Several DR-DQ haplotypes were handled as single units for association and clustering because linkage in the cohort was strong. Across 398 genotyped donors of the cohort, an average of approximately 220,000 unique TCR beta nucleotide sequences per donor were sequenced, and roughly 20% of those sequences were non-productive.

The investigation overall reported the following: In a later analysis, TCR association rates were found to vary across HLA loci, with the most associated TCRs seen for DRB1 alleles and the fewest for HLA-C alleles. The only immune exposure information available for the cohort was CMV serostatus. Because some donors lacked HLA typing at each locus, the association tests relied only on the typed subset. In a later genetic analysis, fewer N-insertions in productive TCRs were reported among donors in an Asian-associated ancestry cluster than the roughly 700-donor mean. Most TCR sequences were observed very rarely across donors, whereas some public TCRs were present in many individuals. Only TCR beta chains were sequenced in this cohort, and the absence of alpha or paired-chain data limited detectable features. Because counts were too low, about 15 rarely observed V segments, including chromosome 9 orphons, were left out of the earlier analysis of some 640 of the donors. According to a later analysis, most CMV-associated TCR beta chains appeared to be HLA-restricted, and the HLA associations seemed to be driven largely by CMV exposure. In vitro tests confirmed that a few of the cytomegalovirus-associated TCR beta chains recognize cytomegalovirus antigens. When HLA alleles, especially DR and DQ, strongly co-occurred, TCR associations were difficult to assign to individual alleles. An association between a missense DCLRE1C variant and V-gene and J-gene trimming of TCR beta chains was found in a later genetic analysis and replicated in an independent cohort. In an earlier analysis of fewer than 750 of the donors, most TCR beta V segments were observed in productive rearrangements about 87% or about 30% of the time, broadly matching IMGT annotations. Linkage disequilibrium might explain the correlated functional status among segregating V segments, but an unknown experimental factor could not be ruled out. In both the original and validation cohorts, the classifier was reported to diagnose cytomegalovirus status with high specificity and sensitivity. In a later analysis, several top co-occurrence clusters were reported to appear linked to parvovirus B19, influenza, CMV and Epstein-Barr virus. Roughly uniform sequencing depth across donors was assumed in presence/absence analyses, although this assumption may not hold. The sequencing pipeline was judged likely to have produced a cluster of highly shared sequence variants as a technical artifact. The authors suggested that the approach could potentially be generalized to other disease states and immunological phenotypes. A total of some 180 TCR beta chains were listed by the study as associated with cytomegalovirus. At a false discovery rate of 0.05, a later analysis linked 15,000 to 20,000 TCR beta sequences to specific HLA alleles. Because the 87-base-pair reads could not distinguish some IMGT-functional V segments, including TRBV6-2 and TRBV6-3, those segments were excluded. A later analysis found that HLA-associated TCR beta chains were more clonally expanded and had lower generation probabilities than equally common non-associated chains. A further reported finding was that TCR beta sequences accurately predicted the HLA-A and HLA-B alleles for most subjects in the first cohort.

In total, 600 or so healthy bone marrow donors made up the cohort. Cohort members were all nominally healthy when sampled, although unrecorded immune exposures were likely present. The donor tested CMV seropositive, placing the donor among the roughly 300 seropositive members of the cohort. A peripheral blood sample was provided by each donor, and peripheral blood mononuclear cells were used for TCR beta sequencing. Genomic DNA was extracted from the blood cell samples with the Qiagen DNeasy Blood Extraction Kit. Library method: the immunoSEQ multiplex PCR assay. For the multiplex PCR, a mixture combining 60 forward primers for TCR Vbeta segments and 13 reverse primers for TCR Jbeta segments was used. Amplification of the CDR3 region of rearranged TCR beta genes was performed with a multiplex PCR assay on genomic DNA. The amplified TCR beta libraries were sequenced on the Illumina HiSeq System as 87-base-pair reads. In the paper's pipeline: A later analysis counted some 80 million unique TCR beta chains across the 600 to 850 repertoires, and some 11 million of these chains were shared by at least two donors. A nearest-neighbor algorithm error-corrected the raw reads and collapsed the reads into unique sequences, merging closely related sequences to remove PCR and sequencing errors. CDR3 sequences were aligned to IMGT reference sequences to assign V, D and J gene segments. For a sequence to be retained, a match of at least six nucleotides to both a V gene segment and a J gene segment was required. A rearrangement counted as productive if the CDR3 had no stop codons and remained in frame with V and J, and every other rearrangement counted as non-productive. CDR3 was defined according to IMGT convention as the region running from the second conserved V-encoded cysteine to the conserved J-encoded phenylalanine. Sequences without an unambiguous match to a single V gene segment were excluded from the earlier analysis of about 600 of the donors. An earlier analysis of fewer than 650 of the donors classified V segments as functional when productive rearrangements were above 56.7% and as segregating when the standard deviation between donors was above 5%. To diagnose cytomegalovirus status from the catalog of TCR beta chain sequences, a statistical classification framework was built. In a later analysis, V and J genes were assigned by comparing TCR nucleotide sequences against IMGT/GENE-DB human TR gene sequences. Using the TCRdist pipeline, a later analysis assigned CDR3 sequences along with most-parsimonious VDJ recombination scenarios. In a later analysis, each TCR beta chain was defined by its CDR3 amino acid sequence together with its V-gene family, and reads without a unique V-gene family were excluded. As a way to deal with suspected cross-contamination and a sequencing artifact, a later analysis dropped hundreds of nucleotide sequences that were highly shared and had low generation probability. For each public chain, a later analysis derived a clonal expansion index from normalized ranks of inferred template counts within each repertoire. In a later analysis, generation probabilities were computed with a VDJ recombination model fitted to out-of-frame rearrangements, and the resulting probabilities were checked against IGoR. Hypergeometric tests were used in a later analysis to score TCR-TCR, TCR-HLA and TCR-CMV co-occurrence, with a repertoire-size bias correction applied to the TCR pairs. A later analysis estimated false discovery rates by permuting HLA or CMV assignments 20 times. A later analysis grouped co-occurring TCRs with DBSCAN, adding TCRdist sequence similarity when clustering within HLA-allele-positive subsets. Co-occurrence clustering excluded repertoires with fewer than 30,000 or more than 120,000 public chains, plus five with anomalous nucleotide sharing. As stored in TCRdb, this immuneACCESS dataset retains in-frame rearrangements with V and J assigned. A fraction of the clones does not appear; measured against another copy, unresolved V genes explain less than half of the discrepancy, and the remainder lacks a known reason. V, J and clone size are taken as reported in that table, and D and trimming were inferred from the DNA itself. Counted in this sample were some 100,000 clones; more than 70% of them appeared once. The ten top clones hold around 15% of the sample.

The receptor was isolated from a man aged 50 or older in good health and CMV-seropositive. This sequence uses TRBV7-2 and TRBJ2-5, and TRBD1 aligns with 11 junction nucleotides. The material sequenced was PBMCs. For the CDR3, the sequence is CASSSDRGLETQYF. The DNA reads TGTGCCAGCAGCTCGGACAGGGGGCTAGAGACCCAGTACTTC. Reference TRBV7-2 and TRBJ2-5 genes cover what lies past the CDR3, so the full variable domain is GAGVSQSPSNKVTEKGKDVELRCDPISGHTALYWYRQSLGQGLEFLIYFQGNSAPDKSGLPSDRFSAERTGGSVSTLTIQRTQQEDSAVYLCASSSDRGLETQYFGPGTRLLVL.